This T cell receptor beta chain originates from a study of cytomegalovirus exposure and HLA in healthy donors. Regarding the study as a whole: TCR beta V- and J-gene trimming was later associated with a missense DCLRE1C variant. TCR beta sequences reportedly predicted most subjects' HLA-A and HLA-B alleles accurately.

Both 60 Vbeta primers and 13 Jbeta primers went into the PCR. Methods used by the authors: The authors later counted tens of millions of unique TCR beta chains, approximately 12 million of them shared. The table came from immunoSEQ multiplex PCR; TCRdb's copy has only in-frame clones and leaves some out. The V and J calls and clone size were taken over from that table, and D and trimming were inferred from the DNA. In total, the table holds roughly 120,000 clones. In regard to this clone: The antigen remains unidentified.

The CDR3 is 12 amino acids. V shed 5 bases and J shed 4 bases, with 9 bases lying between them. CDR1 is SEHNR and CDR2 is FQNEAQ in the germline V gene (reference sequence). The sample taken for sequencing was PBMCs. This sequence was found in a man in his forties or fifties in good health and CMV-seropositive. The rearrangement joins TRBV7-9 to TRBJ2-7; D remains ambiguous. In nucleotides, the CDR3 is TGTGCCAGCAGCCCCCCCGTATACGAGCAGTACTTC. It specifies CASSPPVYEQYF.